This is a list of T cell receptor beta chains from one sample in a study of blood T cell repertoires in COVID-19. TCRdb's copy holds only in-frame clones and misses some; the assay was immunoSEQ multiplex PCR. The sample contains hundreds of thousands of clones, approximately 91% of which appear only once. Sequenced input: peripheral blood. The receptor set was obtained from a woman between 45 and 60 years old with COVID-19, enrolled during active disease. The conserved cysteine and the conserved F or W are not part of the CDR3 here. The order of the fields is CDR3 length, V gene, CDR3 protein.

length: 16; V: TRBV6-1; CDR3: ASSEAKDGRGLNTEAF
length: 11; V: TRBV30; CDR3: AYTGTAGNTIY
length: 13; V: TRBV11-2; CDR3: ASSPQGAVRSEAF
length: 12; V: TRBV7-2; CDR3: ASSRAGGQETQY
length: 13; V: TRBV10-3; CDR3: AISGGQTLTDTQY
length: 14; V: TRBV12-5; CDR3: ASGPYRGPSNQPQH
length: 12; V: TRBV6-5; CDR3: ATQVRGSTYTQY
length: 13; V: TRBV7-2; CDR3: ASSLGGGTGGGYT
length: 12; V: TRBV6-5; CDR3: ASSYESRGTEAF
length: 11; V: TRBV5-4; CDR3: ASSLEAYYGYT
length: 13; V: TRBV27; CDR3: ASALLAGGTDTQY
length: 10; V: TRBV28; CDR3: ASSEGAQRAF
length: 11; V: TRBV10-3; CDR3: AISEGAEEKLF
length: 11; V: TRBV6-5; CDR3: ASSPGHTWGQY
length: 13; V: TRBV11-1; CDR3: ASSPLAGITDTQY
length: 11; V: TRBV6-1; CDR3: ASSLSPGRGYT
length: 14; V: TRBV18; CDR3: ASSPLITTGNTEAF
length: 11; V: TRBV19; CDR3: ASSEGLNQPQH